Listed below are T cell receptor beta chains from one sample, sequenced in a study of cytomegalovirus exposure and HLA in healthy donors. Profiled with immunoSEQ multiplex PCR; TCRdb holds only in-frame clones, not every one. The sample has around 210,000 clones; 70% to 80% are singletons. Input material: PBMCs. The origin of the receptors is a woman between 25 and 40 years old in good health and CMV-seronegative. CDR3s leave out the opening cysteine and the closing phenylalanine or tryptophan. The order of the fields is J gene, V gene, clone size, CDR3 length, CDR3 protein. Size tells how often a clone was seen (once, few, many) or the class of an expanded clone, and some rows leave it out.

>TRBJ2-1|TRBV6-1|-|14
ASSEWDRGRYNEQF
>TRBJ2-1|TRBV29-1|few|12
SAELAGGGNEQF
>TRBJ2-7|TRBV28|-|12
ASSYLAGLHEQY
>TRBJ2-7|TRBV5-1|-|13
ASSVGLVGFYEQY
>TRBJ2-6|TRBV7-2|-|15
ASSSGQGSSGANVLT
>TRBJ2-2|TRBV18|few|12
ASSPGTNTGELF
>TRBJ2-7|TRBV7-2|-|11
ASRGHSSYEQY
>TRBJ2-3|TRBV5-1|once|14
ASSDGTSGVRDTQY
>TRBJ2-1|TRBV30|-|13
AWSVGGGLYNEQF
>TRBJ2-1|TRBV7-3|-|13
ASSAQGARYNEQF
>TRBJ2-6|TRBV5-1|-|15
ASTSGQLFSGANVLT
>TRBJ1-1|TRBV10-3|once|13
AISELDTGGTEAF
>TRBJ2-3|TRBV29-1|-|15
SVLLTSGRAAADTQY